This is a list of T cell receptor beta chains from one sample in a study of T cell changes during pregnancy in multiple sclerosis. Libraries were prepared by immunoSEQ multiplex PCR; TCRdb keeps only in-frame clonotypes and omits some of them. The sample consists of over 50,000 clones, about 92% of them appearing once. The sample was CD4+ T cells from peripheral blood mononuclear cells, taken after pregnancy. These receptors all stem from a female donor with multiple sclerosis, enrolled in a pregnancy study. CDR3s include the opening cysteine and the closing phenylalanine or tryptophan. D genes are given only for firm matches. Not every row has a clone size; where given, it reads once, few, many or a size class.

cdr3_aa: CSVEAAYEQYF
cdr3_nt: TGCAGCGTTGAGGCTGCCTACGAGCAGTACTTC
v_call: TRBV29-1
j_call: TRBJ2-7
d_call: .
clone_size: .

cdr3_aa: CASSLGTGSNTQYF
cdr3_nt: TGTGCCAGTAGTCTCGGGACAGGCTCAAACACCCAGTACTTC
v_call: TRBV19
j_call: TRBJ2-5
d_call: TRBD1
clone_size: .

cdr3_aa: CASRTESTRNQPQHF
cdr3_nt: TGTGCCAGCAGGACAGAATCCACACGCAATCAGCCCCAGCATTTT
v_call: TRBV28
j_call: TRBJ1-5
d_call: .
clone_size: once

cdr3_aa: CSVDGATQYF
cdr3_nt: TGCAGCGTTGATGGGGCTACGCAGTATTTT
v_call: TRBV29-1
j_call: TRBJ2-3
d_call: .
clone_size: .

cdr3_aa: CSGYRVNYGYTF
cdr3_nt: TGCAGCGGATACAGGGTCAACTATGGCTACACCTTC
v_call: TRBV29-1
j_call: TRBJ1-2
d_call: .
clone_size: .

cdr3_aa: CASSLLQTGLAADNEQFF
cdr3_nt: TGTGCCAGCAGCTTACTCCAAACGGGACTAGCGGCCGACAATGAGCAGTTCTTC
v_call: TRBV7-2
j_call: TRBJ2-1
d_call: TRBD2
clone_size: .

cdr3_aa: CASSYVPAGRETQYF
cdr3_nt: TGTGCCAGCAGTTACGTCCCAGCGGGACGGGAGACCCAGTACTTC
v_call: TRBV6-5
j_call: TRBJ2-5
d_call: TRBD2
clone_size: .

cdr3_aa: CASSTTGRSGANVLTF
cdr3_nt: TGTGCCAGCAGTACTACAGGGCGCTCTGGGGCCAACGTCCTGACTTTC
v_call: TRBV2
j_call: TRBJ2-6
d_call: .
clone_size: .

cdr3_aa: CASKLNGLAGFYF
cdr3_nt: TGTGCCAGCAAACTAAACGGCCTAGCGGGTTTTTACTTC
v_call: TRBV6-5
j_call: TRBJ2-5
d_call: TRBD2
clone_size: .

cdr3_aa: CASSQETSGWYNEQFF
cdr3_nt: TGCGCCAGCAGCCAAGAGACTAGCGGGTGGTACAATGAGCAGTTCTTC
v_call: TRBV4-3
j_call: TRBJ2-1
d_call: TRBD2
clone_size: .

cdr3_aa: CASSLGPSGSLRETQYF
cdr3_nt: TGTGCCAGCAGCTTGGGGCCTAGCGGGAGTCTCAGAGAGACCCAGTACTTC
v_call: TRBV5-4
j_call: TRBJ2-5
d_call: TRBD2
clone_size: .

cdr3_aa: CASSTSGTGSTGEQYF
cdr3_nt: TGTGCCAGCAGTACTTCCGGGACAGGGAGTACTGGAGAGCAGTACTTC
v_call: TRBV28
j_call: TRBJ2-7
d_call: TRBD1
clone_size: .

cdr3_aa: CASSTPGGAGGYTF
cdr3_nt: TGTGCCAGCAGTACCCCCGGGGGGGCGGGTGGCTACACCTTC
v_call: TRBV28
j_call: TRBJ1-2
d_call: .
clone_size: .

cdr3_aa: CASSYGTGIPGTF
cdr3_nt: TGTGCCAGCAGTTACGGGACAGGGATTCCGGGCACCTTC
v_call: TRBV6-6
j_call: TRBJ1-2
d_call: TRBD1
clone_size: .

cdr3_aa: CASSLSHTGIRGYTF
cdr3_nt: TGTGCCAGCAGCCTGTCCCACACAGGGATAAGGGGCTACACCTTC
v_call: TRBV7-2
j_call: TRBJ1-2
d_call: .
clone_size: .

cdr3_aa: CASSPRTGLYGYTF
cdr3_nt: TGTGCCAGCAGTCCCCGGACAGGGCTTTATGGCTACACCTTC
v_call: TRBV27
j_call: TRBJ1-2
d_call: TRBD1
clone_size: .

cdr3_aa: CASSGGGSRDEQFF
cdr3_nt: TGTGCCAGCAGTGGGGGGGGCTCCCGGGATGAGCAGTTCTTC
v_call: TRBV6-1
j_call: TRBJ2-1
d_call: .
clone_size: .

cdr3_aa: CASTLSRGSTDTQYF
cdr3_nt: TGTGCCAGTACCCTGTCCCGGGGTAGCACAGATACGCAGTATTTT
v_call: TRBV19
j_call: TRBJ2-3
d_call: .
clone_size: .